This T cell receptor beta chain emerged from a study of blood T cell repertoires in COVID-19. At the level of the study: The samples span acute and convalescent COVID-19 from the United States, Italy and Spain.

The V gene lost 5 bases and the J gene lost 18 bases, with 17 bases spanning the gap. The CDR3 contains 12 residues. From germline, CDR1 is SGHAT and CDR2 FQNNGV. Per the original data handling: The authors estimated nucleated cell counts from reference gene primer amplification. Libraries were prepared by immunoSEQ multiplex PCR; TCRdb keeps only in-frame clonotypes and omits some of them. V and J calls and clone size are given by that table; D and trimming were obtained from the DNA. The sample gives 40,000 to 55,000 clones, approximately 80% of which show up once; about 20% is in the top ten. The specimen was peripheral blood. This clonotype was obtained from a man aged 70 or older with acute or convalescent COVID-19. The chain recombines TRBV11-2 with TRBJ1-6; the D gene is possibly TRBD1 (6 bases). The CDR3 bases are TGTGCCAGCAGCCGCCAGAGACAGGTCCCCCACTTT. Its translation: CASSRQRQVPHF. Full variable domain (rest looked up from reference TRBV11-2 and TRBJ1-6): EAGVAQSPRYKIIEKRQSVAFWCNPISGHATLYWYQQILGQGPKLLIQFQNNGVVDDSQLPKDRFSAERLKGVDSTLKIQPAKLEDSAVYLCASSRQRQVPHFGNGTRLTVT.